This T cell receptor (beta chain) comes out of a study of neurological immune-mediated disorders. Regarding time point: longitudinal time-point 3. The unsorted libraries were made from 2 million PBMCs kept at -80 C. Synthesis of cDNA was performed by 5'RACE using 10-nucleotide random UMIs. TCRdb independently ran MiXCR on the 5' RACE reads; one entry per CDR3 protein. The data contain around 42,000 distinct CDR3 sequences, roughly 14% of them seen just once; the ten biggest clones take up roughly an eighth. On this clonotype itself: A junction end diverges from the germline sequence, so it may reflect a read error.

CDR1 is LGHNA and CDR2 is YNFKEQ in the germline V gene. The CDR3 spans 12 residues. The chain couples TRBV4-2 to TRBJ2-1; D is ambiguous. The receptor's source is a man under 40 in good health. The sample comprised PBMCs. In nucleotides, the CDR3 is TGTTCCAGCAGGCAAGGGTCGGAGGAGCAGTTCTTC. Its translation: CSSRQGSEEQFF.